This T cell receptor (beta chain) appears in the sequencing data of a study of shared clonotypes between healthy human individuals. The germline CDR1 and CDR2 sequences are WSHSY and SAAADI. The CDR3 loop spans 15 amino acids. Trimming took 0 bases from V and 5 from J, leaving 10 bases between them. Study-level findings and limits: Estimated richness was generally greater in naive than memory subsets. Donor clonotype sharing was expected to depend on sequencing depth.

The authors distributed each subset's genomic DNA evenly over several immunoSEQ plates. Assay used: immunoSEQ multiplex PCR; TCRdb lists only in-frame clones, some missing. The data contain 2 million to 3 million clones, 90% to 95% of them singletons. In the CD4+ fraction, cells were divided into CD45RA+ naive and CD45RA-negative memory subsets. Concerning this clone: What it binds is not known.

This clonotype was obtained from a man between 18 and 35 years old in good health. Some clones in this sample may be carry-over from other donors' samples. The gene calls are TRBV10-2 and TRBJ2-2; D is perhaps TRBD2 (6 bases). Sequencing was performed on naive CD4+ T cells from PBMCs. This sample's subset: CD45RA+ positively selected. CDR3 coding DNA: TGCGCCAGCAGTGAGTCATGGGCGGGAACCGGGGAGCTGTTTTTT. It is translated as CASSESWAGTGELFF.